These T cell receptor beta chains were read from a single sample in a study of T cell repertoires in cytomegalovirus infection. Via MiXCR, TCRdb re-called the reads, giving one row per CDR3 protein. The sample holds roughly 920,000 distinct CDR3 sequences, roughly 31% seen once. What these receptors recognize is not known. The material was cultured CD8+ T cells from PBMCs, obtained from culture after CMV antigen stimulation. These receptors were taken from a human donor in good health (CMV status not recorded). Some clones in this sample may be carry-over from other donors' samples. Both conserved end residues are part of each CDR3. The order of the fields is clone size, V gene, CDR3 protein. Some rows have no size entry. The others give once, few or many, or a class for an expanded clone.

>many|TRBV19
CASSMMALNTEAFF
>few|TRBV6-8
CASSYSTGGGQFF
>-|TRBV5-4
CASSLRPKGWGNEKLFF
>-|TRBV10-1
CASSRGMAENTEAFF
>-|TRBV6-2/TRBV6-3
CASSYTFLREQFF
>few|TRBV19
CASTETGINTEAFF
>few|TRBV6-2/TRBV6-3
CATTGTSFDNEQFF
>many|TRBV27
CASSSSMGGNGYTF
>few|TRBV6-6
CASRTGLEAFF
>-|TRBV9
CASSDGDRGTGANVLTF
>-|TRBV6-6
CASSYMKGTGQSNEKLFF
>many|TRBV27
CASSLSGGDYNEQFF
>-|TRBV3-1
CASSQERRWGDTQYF
>few|TRBV12-5
CASGQGSQYF
>-|TRBV7-6
CASSLSAGDKDGYTF
>-|TRBV4-1
CASSQGPGGNSNQPQHF
>many|TRBV6-1
CASSEAGQGNVGYGYTF
>-|TRBV27
CASSILSAGYQETQYF
>-|TRBV27
CASRLRDREGSNTGELFF
>-|TRBV12-5
CASGLHTTGNGYTF
>-|TRBV7-9
CASTGGQGADEQYF
>few|TRBV12-3/TRBV12-4
CASSFGIEGVVSNQPQHF
>-|TRBV7-8
CASSLDFGGGLASSYEQYF
>-|TRBV2
CASNNGGTYEQYF
>-|TRBV19
CASSVDRPYNEQFF
>many|TRBV7-9
CASSPRGWGYNEQFF
>-|TRBV7-6
CASSLVAEGGGFYGYTF
>-|TRBV4-1
CASSQEPSGGSDTQYF
>few|TRBV25-1
CASSERTGADNEQFF
>-|TRBV13
CANSWYRRGNEQFF